These T cell receptor beta chains were read from a single sample in a study of shared clonotypes between healthy human individuals. The assay was immunoSEQ multiplex PCR, and TCRdb's table has in-frame clones only and misses some. The table includes about 1.5 million clones, around 98% detected once. Sequenced: naive CD4+ T cells sorted from blood. These receptor sequences come from a man aged 30 to 39 in good health. Both conserved end residues are part of each CDR3. D genes are given only for firm matches. Only some rows state a clone size, as once, few, many or a class for expanded clones.

>14|TRBJ1-2|NA|TRBV7-2|once
TGTGCCAGCGGGAGAGACAGAAGTTACTATGGCTACACCTTC
CASGRDRSYYGYTF
>11|TRBJ2-5|NA|TRBV2|NA
TGTGCCAGCACCCGGGAAGAGACCCAGTACTTC
CASTREETQYF
>17|TRBJ2-3|NA|TRBV11-2|NA
TGTGCCAGCAGCTCCAGAAGCCTAGCGTTATTAACAGATACGCAGTATTTT
CASSSRSLALLTDTQYF
>13|TRBJ2-7|NA|TRBV11-2|NA
TGTGCCAGCAGCGCACGGAGGGTCTACGAGCAGTACTTC
CASSARRVYEQYF
>15|TRBJ1-1|TRBD1|TRBV5-1|NA
TGCGCCAGCAGCACGGGACAGGGGTCGGACACTGAAGCTTTCTTT
CASSTGQGSDTEAFF
>14|TRBJ2-7|TRBD2|TRBV28|NA
TGTGCCAGCAGTTTAGGCGGGAGGACCTACGAGCAGTACTTC
CASSLGGRTYEQYF
>13|TRBJ2-3|NA|TRBV15|NA
TGTGCCACCAGCAGAGATCCTCCAGATACGCAGTATTTT
CATSRDPPDTQYF
>13|TRBJ1-5|NA|TRBV19|NA
TGTGCCAGCAAACGGGACGGGAATCAGCCCCAGCATTTT
CASKRDGNQPQHF
>17|TRBJ2-2|TRBD1|TRBV11-2|NA
TGTGCCAGCAGCCTATACCGGGACAGGGTGAACACCGGGGAGCTGTTTTTT
CASSLYRDRVNTGELFF
>11|TRBJ2-1|NA|TRBV20-1|NA
TGCAGTGCTAGATTCGTCAATGAGCAGTTCTTC
CSARFVNEQFF
>13|TRBJ2-2|NA|TRBV9|NA
TGTGCCAGCAGCGTGAGAGAGGCCGGGGAGCTGTTTTTT
CASSVREAGELFF
>12|TRBJ2-7|NA|TRBV28|NA
TGTGCCAGCAGTCCCCACTCCTACGAGCAGTACTTC
CASSPHSYEQYF
>13|TRBJ2-2|NA|TRBV18|NA
TGTGCCAGCTCCCAACGGGAGACCGGGGAGCTGTTTTTT
CASSQRETGELFF
>13|TRBJ2-1|NA|TRBV4-3|NA
TGCGCCAGCAGCCAAGATACAGGGAATGAGCAGTTCTTC
CASSQDTGNEQFF
>19|TRBJ2-1|TRBD2|TRBV28|NA
TGTGCCAGCCCTCCGGGGGGTTGGGATAGCGGGAGGGCCAGGAATGAGCAGTTCTTC
CASPPGGWDSGRARNEQFF
>17|TRBJ2-1|NA|TRBV14|NA
TGTGCCAGCAGCCAATATCCCGGGGCTAGCTCCTACAATGAGCAGTTCTTC
CASSQYPGASSYNEQFF
>13|TRBJ1-5|NA|TRBV25-1|NA
TGTGCCAGCAGTGCACAGGGCAATCAGCCCCAGCATTTT
CASSAQGNQPQHF
>17|TRBJ2-7|NA|TRBV28|NA
TGTGCCAGCAGTTTAGCCCTGGACCTGATACTTTCCTACGAGCAGTACTTC
CASSLALDLILSYEQYF
>12|TRBJ1-2|NA|TRBV10-3|NA
TGTGCCATCAGTGAGTCGAGTCAAAGCTACACCTTC
CAISESSQSYTF
>15|TRBJ2-1|TRBD2|TRBV6-4|NA
TGTGCCAGCAGTGATTGGCTAGCGGGAGCCACTGAGCAGTTCTTC
CASSDWLAGATEQFF
>16|TRBJ1-3|TRBD1|TRBV9|NA
TGTGCCAGCAGCGGAACAGGGGGGCACTCTGGAAACACCATATATTTT
CASSGTGGHSGNTIYF
>16|TRBJ1-4|TRBD1|TRBV9|NA
TGTGCCAGCAGCGGCCTATCCGGGACAGGGGGTGAAAAACTGTTTTTT
CASSGLSGTGGEKLFF
>13|TRBJ2-3|NA|TRBV6-4|NA
TGTGCCGTACTTACGGGGGCCAAGTCTACGCAGTATTTT
CAVLTGAKSTQYF
>13|TRBJ2-1|NA|TRBV7-6|NA
TGTGCCAGCAGCCGCGGCCCATACAATGAGCAGTTCTTC
CASSRGPYNEQFF
>15|TRBJ1-5|NA|TRBV2|NA
TGTGCCAGCAGTGACAGCCGTTCGGGGTATCAGCCCCAGCATTTT
CASSDSRSGYQPQHF
>13|TRBJ2-5|NA|TRBV18|NA
TGTGCCAGCTCCCTAGGGGACCAAGAGACCCAGTACTTC
CASSLGDQETQYF
>15|TRBJ2-3|NA|TRBV18|NA
TGTGCCAGCCTCGCCTCACGGGGGCCCGGAGATACGCAGTATTTT
CASLASRGPGDTQYF
>14|TRBJ1-4|NA|TRBV7-9|NA
TGTGCCAGCAGCTTAGGGCAGGGGAGGGAAAAACTGTTTTTT
CASSLGQGREKLFF
>15|TRBJ2-7|NA|TRBV28|NA
TGTGCCAGCAGGTTCGCGGGGCCCTCCCTCTACGAGCAGTACTTC
CASRFAGPSLYEQYF
>20|TRBJ2-1|TRBD1|TRBV5-1|NA
TGCGCCAGCAGCTTGGCCCGTGGGACAGGGGGACTGGGGCCTCTCAATGAGCAGTTCTTC
CASSLARGTGGLGPLNEQFF
>14|TRBJ2-3|NA|TRBV11-3|NA
TGTGCCAGCAGCTTAGTCGGGCAGTCAGATACGCAGTATTTT
CASSLVGQSDTQYF
>14|TRBJ2-1|NA|TRBV7-2|NA
TGTGCCAGCAGCTTAGATCCGACCTACAATGAGCAGTTCTTC
CASSLDPTYNEQFF
>15|TRBJ2-7|NA|TRBV4-1|once
TGCGCCAGCAGCCTCCCCGGACAGGAGGGCTACGAGCAGTACTTC
CASSLPGQEGYEQYF
>13|TRBJ2-5|NA|TRBV2|NA
TGTGCCAGCAGCCCTCAGGGGCCAGAGACCCAGTACTTC
CASSPQGPETQYF
>17|TRBJ1-2|NA|TRBV4-1|NA
TGCGCCAGCAGCGACGAGAGTTCAAGGCAGGGTTACTATGGCTACACCTTC
CASSDESSRQGYYGYTF
>16|TRBJ2-1|TRBD2|TRBV18|NA
TGTGCCAGCTCACCCCGCGGGAGTGTCTCCTACAATGAGCAGTTCTTC
CASSPRGSVSYNEQFF
>14|TRBJ1-5|NA|TRBV5-5|NA
TGTGCCAGCAGCTTGGGACAGCCTGATCAGCCCCAGCATTTT
CASSLGQPDQPQHF
>14|TRBJ2-1|NA|TRBV2|NA
TGTGCCAGCAGCGGACTGAAAAAGGACAATGAGCAGTTCTTC
CASSGLKKDNEQFF
>14|TRBJ2-6|NA|TRBV27|NA
TGTGCCAGCAGCGAGGGTGTTGGGGCCAACGTCCTGACTTTC
CASSEGVGANVLTF
>15|TRBJ2-7|TRBD1|TRBV28|NA
TGTGCCAGCAGTTTCTCGACAGGGTGGTCCTACGAGCAGTACTTC
CASSFSTGWSYEQYF
>20|TRBJ1-4|NA|TRBV6-9|NA
TGTGCCAGCAGTTATATGTGTGTGGGGGCCACTTGCTCAACTAATGAAAAACTGTTTTTT
CASSYMCVGATCSTNEKLFF
>16|TRBJ2-2|TRBD1|TRBV18|NA
TGTGCCAGCTCACCCCTGGGGACAGCAAACACCGGGGAGCTGTTTTTT
CASSPLGTANTGELFF
>15|TRBJ2-1|TRBD2|TRBV12-5|NA
TGTGCTAGTGGTTTTGGGGGGGAACTATACAATGAGCAGTTCTTC
CASGFGGELYNEQFF
>13|TRBJ2-7|NA|TRBV15|NA
TGTGCCACCAGCAGAGATGGCGGGTACGAGCAGTACTTC
CATSRDGGYEQYF
>14|TRBJ2-7|TRBD2|TRBV6-1|once
TGTGCCAGCAGTGCTGCGGGAGGACCATACGAGCAGTACTTC
CASSAAGGPYEQYF
>16|TRBJ2-2|TRBD2|TRBV18|NA
TGTGCCAGCTCATCGCTGACTAGCGGTTCTATTCCGGGGATGTTTTTT
CASSSLTSGSIPGMFF
>13|TRBJ2-4|TRBD1|TRBV29-1|once
TGCAGCACGAGATCGGGACAGGAAAACATTCAGTACTTC
CSTRSGQENIQYF
>16|TRBJ2-2|TRBD1|TRBV19|NA
TGTGCCAGTAGTATGGGCAGGGGGTTGGCCACCGGGGAGCTGTTTTTT
CASSMGRGLATGELFF
>14|TRBJ2-5|NA|TRBV4-1|NA
TGCGCCAGCAGCTCCTCTAGCGCCCAAGAGACCCAGTACTTC
CASSSSSAQETQYF
>15|TRBJ2-7|NA|TRBV5-1|NA
TGCGCCAGCAGCTTGATGACAGTAAACTCCTACGAGCAGTACTTC
CASSLMTVNSYEQYF
>16|TRBJ2-1|TRBD2|TRBV19|NA
TGTGCCAGTAGTATAGGGCGACTAGCGGGAGAGCATGAGCAGTTCTTC
CASSIGRLAGEHEQFF
>17|TRBJ2-2|TRBD2|TRBV7-2|NA
TGTGCCAGCAGCGATACTAGCGGGAGGGGTAACACCGGGGAGCTGTTTTTT
CASSDTSGRGNTGELFF
>15|TRBJ2-7|TRBD1|TRBV5-4|NA
TGTGCCAGCAGGGCCGGGACAGGGAGCCTTTACGAGCAGTACTTC
CASRAGTGSLYEQYF
>15|TRBJ2-2|TRBD1|TRBV19|NA
TGTGCCAGTAGAAAACCAGGGGGGAACACCGGGGAGCTGTTTTTT
CASRKPGGNTGELFF